This T cell receptor (beta chain) was profiled in a study of blood T cell repertoires in COVID-19. Generated by immunoSEQ multiplex PCR, the TCRdb table keeps only in-frame clones and is missing some. The table lists about 330,000 clones, 75% to 90% of them singletons. Trimming took off 0 bases at V and 2 bases at J, with 13 bases between the two ends. Germline values: CDR1 SGDLS, CDR2 YYNGEE. The CDR3 runs to 16 residues. The J gene is TRBJ2-3, the V gene TRBV9; no definite D call. The sequencing sample was made of PBMCs or T cells enriched from blood (not recorded which). The receptor was derived from a young man who had recovered from COVID-19. As DNA, the CDR3 is TGTGCCAGCAGCGTAGACCCAGCGCCAACCACAGATACGCAGTATTTT. Its protein is CASSVDPAPTTDTQYF.